The sequence of this TCR beta chain was determined in a study of OX40 agonist ivuxolimab in advanced cancers. Study overall: Three partial responders included one hepatocellular carcinoma patient and two cutaneous melanoma patients.

Here immunoSEQ multiplex PCR was the method, and the copy in TCRdb shows in-frame clones only, minus some. The table lists 55,000 to 75,000 clones, around 84% of them singletons. Trimming cost V 4 bases and J 4 bases, with 9 bases left between them. Germline CDR1 reads SGHTS; CDR2 reads YDEGEE. CDR3 length equals 13 residues. The sequence derives from an adult with an advanced solid tumor such as melanoma, head and neck, liver or kidney cancer. The material sequenced was CD4+ or CD8+ T cells sorted from blood, taken in a trial of the OX40 agonist ivuxolimab. The chain joins TRBV5-8 to TRBJ1-5; D unclear. CDR3: CASSPGINQPQHF. CDR3 nucleotide sequence: TGTGCCAGCAGCCCCGGAATTAATCAGCCCCAGCATTTT.